Sequencing of this T cell receptor beta chain was carried out in a study of blood T cell repertoires in COVID-19. On the study more broadly: COVID-19 samples, acute and convalescent, were from the United States, Italy and Spain.

Under the authors' procedure: Researchers report that nucleated cell counts were estimated from reference gene primer amplification. Some clones are missing from TCRdb's copy, which holds only in-frame ones; the method was immunoSEQ multiplex PCR. The V and J calls and clone size were taken over from that table, and D and trimming were inferred from the DNA. The sample yields about 170,000 clones, 65% to 85% seen once. The CDR3 spans 15 residues. V was clipped by 4 bases and J by 3 bases; unmatched bases: 3. Germline lookup yields CDR1 MDHEN and CDR2 SYDVKM. Individuals drawn from about 26 US areas were roughly 18 to 89 years old. Clinical histories supplied by participants themselves formed the basis of cohort assignment.

Input material: PBMCs or T cells enriched from blood (not recorded which). The V gene is TRBV28, the J gene TRBJ2-5; the match to TRBD2 covers 12 bases. The TCR originated in a woman aged 50 to 60 in a cohort exposed to, infected with or recovered from COVID-19 (not recorded which). The CDR3 reads CASSSRTSGKETQYF. The CDR3 DNA sequence: TGTGCCAGCAGTTCACGGACTAGCGGGAAAGAGACCCAGTACTTC.